This T cell receptor beta chain was sequenced in a study of CD8 T cells in Susac syndrome. The V end was cut by 5 bases, the J end by 2 bases, with 13 bases between. CDR1 and CDR2 from the germline V gene are SEHNR and FQNEAQ (reference sequence). CDR3 length: 14 amino acids. Random hexamers primed reverse transcription of about 0.5 to 1 ug RNA. TCRdb redid the calling of the immunoSEQ multiplex PCR reads with MiXCR, one entry per CDR3 protein. The table records some 120,000 distinct CDR3 sequences, roughly 89% of them present only once. The rearrangement uses TRBV7-9 and TRBJ2-7; D is unclear. The receptor was derived from a human donor with multiple sclerosis. The sequenced sample consisted of CD8+ T cells from PBMCs. CDR3 DNA sequence: TGTGCCAGCAGCGGATACCAGAGTCCCTACGAGCAGTACTTC. This sequence encodes CASSGYQSPYEQYF.